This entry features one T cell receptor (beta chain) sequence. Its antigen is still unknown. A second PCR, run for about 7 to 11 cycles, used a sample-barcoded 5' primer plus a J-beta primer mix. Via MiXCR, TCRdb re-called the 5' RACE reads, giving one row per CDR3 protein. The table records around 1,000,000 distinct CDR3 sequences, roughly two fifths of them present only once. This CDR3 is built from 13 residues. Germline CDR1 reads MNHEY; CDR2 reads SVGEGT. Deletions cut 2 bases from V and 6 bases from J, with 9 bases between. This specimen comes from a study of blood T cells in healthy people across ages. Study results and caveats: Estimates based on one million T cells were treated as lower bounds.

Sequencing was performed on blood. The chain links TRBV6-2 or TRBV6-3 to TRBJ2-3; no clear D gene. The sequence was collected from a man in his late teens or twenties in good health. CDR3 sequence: CASSYATWDTQYF. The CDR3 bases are TGTGCCAGCAGTTACGCCACATGGGATACGCAGTATTTT.